Detailed here is one TCR beta chain. Its antigen is not identified. Within the sample, other DNA sequences also encode this same CDR3. This CDR3 is 12 amino acids long. V was pared by 0 bases and J by 3 bases, with 0 bases between. Germline V gene data show CDR1 as SGDLS and CDR2 as YYNGEE. The data stem from a study of graft-versus-host responses after intestinal transplantation. Study overall: Tacrolimus and steroids were given for around 3 years to all recipients after anti-thymocyte globulin induction. The study, taken as a whole, reports: The recipient marrow held GvH clones, and some of them showed up first in ileum or blood. Individuals who had graft-donor T cell macrochimerism had allografts that showed high graft-versus-host to host-versus-graft clonal ratios.

The assay was immunoSEQ multiplex PCR, and TCRdb's table has in-frame clones only and misses some. Of about 92,000 clones in the sample, around nine tenths are singletons; the top ten hold 5% to 6.5%. The rearrangement uses TRBV9 and TRBJ2-2; D is unclear. The starting material was unstimulated CD8+ T cells sorted from spleen or lymph node cells, obtained before intestinal transplant. The sequence was collected from a human donor who received an intestinal transplant. In DNA form, the CDR3 reads TGTGCCAGCAGCGTAGACACCGGGGAGCTGTTTTTT. This sequence encodes CASSVDTGELFF. The whole variable domain, filled in from reference TRBV9 and TRBJ2-2, reads DSGVTQTPKHLITATGQRVTLRCSPRSGDLSVYWYQQSLDQGLQFLIQYYNGEERAKGNILERFSAQQFPDLHSELNLSSLELGDSALYFCASSVDTGELFFGEGSRLTVL.